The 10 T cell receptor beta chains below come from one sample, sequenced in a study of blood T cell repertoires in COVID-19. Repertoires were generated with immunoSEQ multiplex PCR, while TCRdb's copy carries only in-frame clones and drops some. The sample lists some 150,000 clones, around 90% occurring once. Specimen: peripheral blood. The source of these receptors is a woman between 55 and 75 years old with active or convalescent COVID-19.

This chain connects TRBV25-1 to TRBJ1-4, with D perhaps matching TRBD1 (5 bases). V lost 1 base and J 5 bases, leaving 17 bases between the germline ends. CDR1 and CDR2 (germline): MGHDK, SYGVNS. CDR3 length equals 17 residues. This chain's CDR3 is CASSESGGEWRNEKLFF. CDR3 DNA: TGTGCCAGCAGTGAATCGGGGGGGGAGTGGAGGAATGAAAAACTGTTTTTT.

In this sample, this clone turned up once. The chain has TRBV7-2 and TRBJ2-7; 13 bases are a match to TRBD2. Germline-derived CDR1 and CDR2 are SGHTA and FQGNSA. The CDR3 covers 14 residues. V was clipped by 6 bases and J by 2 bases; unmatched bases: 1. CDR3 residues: CASSGLAGAYEQYF. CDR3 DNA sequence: TGTGCCAGCAGTGGACTAGCGGGGGCCTACGAGCAGTACTTC.

CDR3 residues: CAISESGGGGTDTQYF. The CDR3 DNA reads as TGTGCCATCAGTGAGTCGGGCGGGGGGGGCACAGATACGCAGTATTTT. The chain joins TRBV10-3 to TRBJ2-3; 9 bases align to TRBD2. The V gene end was trimmed by 0 bases and the J gene end by 1 base; junction bases not matched to a gene: 2. The CDR3 consists of 16 residues. The germline V gene encodes CDR1 ENHRY and CDR2 SYGVKD.

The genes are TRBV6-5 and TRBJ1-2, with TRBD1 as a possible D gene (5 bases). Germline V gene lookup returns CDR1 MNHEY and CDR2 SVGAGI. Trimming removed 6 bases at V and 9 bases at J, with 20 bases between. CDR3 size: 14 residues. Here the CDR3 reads CASSTPDTALSYTF. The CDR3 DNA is TGTGCCAGCAGCACTCCGGACACAGCTTTAAGCTACACCTTC.

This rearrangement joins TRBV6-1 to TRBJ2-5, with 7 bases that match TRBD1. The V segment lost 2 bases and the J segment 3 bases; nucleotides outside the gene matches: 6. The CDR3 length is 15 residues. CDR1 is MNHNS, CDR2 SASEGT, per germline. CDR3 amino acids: CASSEPGQLEETQYF. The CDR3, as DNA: TGTGCCAGCAGTGAACCGGGACAGCTGGAAGAGACCCAGTACTTC.

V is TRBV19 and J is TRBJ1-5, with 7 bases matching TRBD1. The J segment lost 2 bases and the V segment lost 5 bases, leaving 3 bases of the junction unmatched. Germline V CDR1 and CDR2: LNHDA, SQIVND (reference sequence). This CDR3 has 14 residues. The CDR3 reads CASSGQVGNQPQHF. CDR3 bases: TGTGCCAGTAGTGGACAGGTTGGCAATCAGCCCCAGCATTTT.

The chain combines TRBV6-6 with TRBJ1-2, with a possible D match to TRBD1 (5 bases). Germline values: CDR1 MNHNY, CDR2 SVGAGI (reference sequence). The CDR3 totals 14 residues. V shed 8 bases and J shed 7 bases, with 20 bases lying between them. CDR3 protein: CASASQGPWAGYTF. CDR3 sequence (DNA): TGTGCCAGCGCGAGTCAGGGTCCATGGGCTGGCTACACCTTC.

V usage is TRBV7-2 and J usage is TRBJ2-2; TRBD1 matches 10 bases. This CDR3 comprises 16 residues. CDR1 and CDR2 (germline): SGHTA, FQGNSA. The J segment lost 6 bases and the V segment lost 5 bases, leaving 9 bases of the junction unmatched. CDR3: CASSIPGQGFAGELFF. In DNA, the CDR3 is TGTGCCAGCAGCATACCGGGACAGGGGTTTGCCGGGGAGCTGTTTTTT.

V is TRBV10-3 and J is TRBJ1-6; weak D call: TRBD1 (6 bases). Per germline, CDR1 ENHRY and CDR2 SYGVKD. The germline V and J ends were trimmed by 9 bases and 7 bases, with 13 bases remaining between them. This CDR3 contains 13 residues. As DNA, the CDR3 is TGTGCCATACGACAGGTTCTAAATTCACCCCTCCACTTT. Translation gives CAIRQVLNSPLHF.

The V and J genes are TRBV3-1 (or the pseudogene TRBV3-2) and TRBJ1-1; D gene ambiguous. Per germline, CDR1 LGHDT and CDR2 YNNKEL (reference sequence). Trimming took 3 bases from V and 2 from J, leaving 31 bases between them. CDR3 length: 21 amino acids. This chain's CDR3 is CASSHLGSFKGSKKANTEAFF. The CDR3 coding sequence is TGTGCCAGCAGCCACTTAGGGAGTTTTAAGGGCTCGAAGAAGGCTAACACTGAAGCTTTCTTT.